Listed below are T cell receptor beta chains from one sample, sequenced in a study of cytomegalovirus exposure and HLA in healthy donors. Some clones are missing from TCRdb's copy, which holds only in-frame ones; the method was immunoSEQ multiplex PCR. Among about 120,000 clones listed, approximately 72% were seen once. Sample: PBMCs. The receptors were sampled from a young man in good health and CMV-seronegative. Both conserved end residues are part of each CDR3. The D gene is left open where the match is weak. Clone size is given for some rows only: seen once, a few or many times, or a class if the clone is expanded.

j_call: TRBJ2-1; clone_size: .; v_call: TRBV29-1; d_call: TRBD2; cdr3_nt: TGCAGCGTTGAAGACCTAGCGGGAGGGCCCCATGAGCAGTTCTTC; cdr3_aa: CSVEDLAGGPHEQFF
j_call: TRBJ2-7; clone_size: .; v_call: TRBV28; d_call: TRBD2; cdr3_nt: TGTGCCAGCAGTTTTTCGGGCGGGAGTCGCGACGAGCAGTACTTC; cdr3_aa: CASSFSGGSRDEQYF
j_call: TRBJ2-5; clone_size: .; v_call: TRBV30; d_call: .; cdr3_nt: TGTGCCTGGGGCGGAGGGGAGACCCAGTACTTC; cdr3_aa: CAWGGGETQYF
j_call: TRBJ1-2; clone_size: .; v_call: TRBV7-2; d_call: .; cdr3_nt: TGTGCCAGCAAAGGTGGGGTAGCCAAAACAGGGTCCAACTATGGCTACACCTTC; cdr3_aa: CASKGGVAKTGSNYGYTF
j_call: TRBJ1-3; clone_size: .; v_call: TRBV7-6; d_call: TRBD1; cdr3_nt: TGTGCCAGCAGCTTAGGGCAGGGGGCCATATATTTT; cdr3_aa: CASSLGQGAIYF
j_call: TRBJ1-1; clone_size: .; v_call: TRBV19; d_call: .; cdr3_nt: TGTGCCAGTAGTATAGACGCGACCATGGGCAGCGCTTTCTTT; cdr3_aa: CASSIDATMGSAFF
j_call: TRBJ1-3; clone_size: once; v_call: TRBV9; d_call: .; cdr3_nt: TGTGCCAGCAGCGTAGGGCCCCCAGGGCTCTCTGGAAACACCATATATTTT; cdr3_aa: CASSVGPPGLSGNTIYF
j_call: TRBJ1-1; clone_size: few; v_call: TRBV18; d_call: .; cdr3_nt: TGTGCCAGCTCCCTCGGCGGGGAAGTAACTGAAGCTTTCTTT; cdr3_aa: CASSLGGEVTEAFF
j_call: TRBJ2-2; clone_size: .; v_call: TRBV9; d_call: TRBD2; cdr3_nt: TGTGCCAGCAGCGTAGTCGGAGCGGGAGATATAACCGGGGAGCTGTTTTTT; cdr3_aa: CASSVVGAGDITGELFF
j_call: TRBJ1-1; clone_size: .; v_call: TRBV6-6; d_call: .; cdr3_nt: TGTGCCAGCACAAAACCACAGGATAGCCGTGAAGCTTTCTTT; cdr3_aa: CASTKPQDSREAFF
j_call: TRBJ2-2; clone_size: .; v_call: TRBV15; d_call: TRBD1; cdr3_nt: TGTGCCACCAGCAGAGTCACAGGGGAAGTGCTGTTTTTT; cdr3_aa: CATSRVTGEVLFF
j_call: TRBJ1-2; clone_size: .; v_call: TRBV4-2; d_call: .; cdr3_nt: TGTGCCAGCAGCCAAGATATTAAGGGAGGGACGATCTATGGCTACACCTTC; cdr3_aa: CASSQDIKGGTIYGYTF
j_call: TRBJ1-1; clone_size: .; v_call: TRBV13; d_call: .; cdr3_nt: TGTGCCAGCAGACTCTACACAGCCCTTGAAGCTTTCTTT; cdr3_aa: CASRLYTALEAFF
j_call: TRBJ2-5; clone_size: .; v_call: TRBV7-9; d_call: .; cdr3_nt: TGTGCCAGCAGCTTAGTTTTCGGACTACAAGAGACCCAGTACTTC; cdr3_aa: CASSLVFGLQETQYF
j_call: TRBJ2-7; clone_size: few; v_call: TRBV6-9; d_call: TRBD2; cdr3_nt: TGTGCCAGCAGTCCCTCCCAGACTAGCGGGAGGATCTACGAGCAGTACTTC; cdr3_aa: CASSPSQTSGRIYEQYF
j_call: TRBJ2-7; clone_size: .; v_call: TRBV5-4; d_call: .; cdr3_nt: TGTGCCAGCAGCTTGGATGGAGTTGGCTACTACGAGCAGTACTTC; cdr3_aa: CASSLDGVGYYEQYF
j_call: TRBJ1-1; clone_size: .; v_call: TRBV28; d_call: .; cdr3_nt: TGTGCCAGCAGTCGACACCTGAGCATGAACACTGAAGCTTTCTTT; cdr3_aa: CASSRHLSMNTEAFF
j_call: TRBJ1-5; clone_size: .; v_call: TRBV19; d_call: TRBD1; cdr3_nt: TGTGCCTCAGGGGGGAATCAGCCCCAGCATTTT; cdr3_aa: CASGGNQPQHF
j_call: TRBJ2-2; clone_size: many; v_call: TRBV30; d_call: .; cdr3_nt: TGTGCCTGGAGTATAGGAGACCGGGGGGAGCTGTTTTTT; cdr3_aa: CAWSIGDRGELFF
j_call: TRBJ1-5; clone_size: .; v_call: TRBV19; d_call: .; cdr3_nt: TGTGCCAGTAGGAAAGGAGGACGGGGAGGCAATCAGCCCCAGCATTTT; cdr3_aa: CASRKGGRGGNQPQHF
j_call: TRBJ2-2; clone_size: .; v_call: TRBV5-4; d_call: .; cdr3_nt: TGTGCCAGCAGCTCCCCTTCGGGGGCCGGGGAGCTGTTTTTT; cdr3_aa: CASSSPSGAGELFF
j_call: TRBJ1-5; clone_size: once; v_call: TRBV30; d_call: TRBD1; cdr3_nt: TGTGCCTGGAGTGACACAGGGGTTCAGCCCCAGCATTTT; cdr3_aa: CAWSDTGVQPQHF
j_call: TRBJ2-1; clone_size: .; v_call: TRBV6-5; d_call: .; cdr3_nt: TGTGCCAGCAGTTACTCGTCGGGGAATGAGCAGTTCTTC; cdr3_aa: CASSYSSGNEQFF
j_call: TRBJ1-5; clone_size: .; v_call: TRBV28; d_call: TRBD1; cdr3_nt: TGTGCCAGCAGTCCGACAGGGGACAATCAGCCCCAGCATTTT; cdr3_aa: CASSPTGDNQPQHF